The 15 T cell receptor beta chains listed next were all sequenced from one sample in a study of T cells in Graves' hyperthyroidism and ophthalmopathy (dated by TCRdb to about 2019). The library was obtained by multiplex PCR. These reads were obtained on an Illumina HiSeq 2000. The TCR beta CDR3 regions were amplified from RNA transcripts. The first round of RT-PCR for the TCR CDR3 was performed with the HTBI primer set and the Qiagen OneStep RT-PCR kit. Using fastp at Q25 and MiXCR, TCRdb reprocessed the public reads and kept productive beta chains. Identical CDR3 proteins give one entry, which carries the most common genes and DNA. The sample profile shows 550,000 to 800,000 distinct CDR3 sequences; about a sixth of them were found once. The ten largest clones add up to approximately 8.4% of the sample. Sequencing was performed on blood. The receptors shown here come from a man aged 18 to 29 with Graves' hyperthyroidism.

V is TRBV15 and J is TRBJ2-7, with unresolved D. Germline V gene sequence: CDR1 LNHNV, CDR2 YYDKDF (reference sequence). The CDR3 extends over 16 amino acids. Trimming left V 4 bases short and J 1 base short, with 17 bases between. The CDR3 sequence is CATSIGWAVGSYEQYF. CDR3 coding DNA: TGTGCCACCAGCATTGGTTGGGCAGTTGGGTCCTACGAGCAGTACTTC.

At least ten counts were recorded for this clonotype. J is TRBJ2-1 and V is TRBV28; no firm D call. CDR1 and CDR2 (germline): MDHEN, SYDVKM. V was shortened by 3 bases and J by 6 bases, with 0 bases between the two germline ends. The CDR3 runs 10 residues. As DNA, the CDR3 is TGTGCCAGCAGTTTCAATGAGCAGTTCTTC. Its protein is CASSFNEQFF.

This clonotype showed up just a few times. This chain links TRBV25-1 with TRBJ1-2, with D perhaps matching TRBD1 (6 bases). Trimming pared 8 bases from V and 2 bases from J, leaving 18 bases between. This CDR3 spans 15 amino acids. From germline, CDR1 is MGHDK and CDR2 SYGVNS. This chain's CDR3 is CASGDNRAVNYGYTF. CDR3 in DNA: TGTGCCAGCGGGGATAACAGGGCGGTGAACTATGGCTACACCTTC.

This rearrangement joins TRBV11-2 to TRBJ2-4; TRBD1 matches at 10 bases. The CDR3 is 15 amino acids. Per germline, CDR1 SGHAT and CDR2 FQNNGV. V shed 4 bases, J shed 7 bases, and the junction held 7 bases outside the gene matches. DNA for the CDR3: TGTGCCAGCAGCTACCGACAGGGGGCTGGGAACATTCAGTACTTC. As protein: CASSYRQGAGNIQYF.

This clonotype was recorded at least ten times. V and J are TRBV18 and TRBJ1-1; 8 bases agree with TRBD1. Trimming took 4 bases from V and 1 from J; bases not matched to a gene: 5. Germline CDR1 is KGHSH and CDR2 is LQKENI. This CDR3 has 15 residues. In DNA form, the CDR3 reads TGTGCCAGCTCACAGGACAGGGTTAAGAACACTGAAGCTTTCTTT. It specifies CASSQDRVKNTEAFF.

This clonotype was found many times. V usage is TRBV2 and J usage is TRBJ2-3, with a weak D call TRBD2 (5 bases). The CDR3 sequence is 14 residues long. Trimming removed 4 bases at V and 1 base at J, with 9 bases between. Germline CDR1 is SNHLY and CDR2 is FYNNEI. The CDR3 sequence: CASSASFGTDTQYF. CDR3 sequence (DNA): TGTGCCAGCAGTGCTAGCTTTGGCACAGATACGCAGTATTTT. Looking up the rest from reference TRBV2 and TRBJ2-3 gives the full variable domain: EPEVTQTPSHQVTQMGQEVILRCVPISNHLYFYWYRQILGQKVEFLVSFYNNEISEKSEIFDDQFSVERPDGSNFTLKIRSTKLEDSAMYFCASSASFGTDTQYFGPGTRLTVL.

This clonotype has only a few counts. CDR3 sequence: CASSQDLLAGGKHEQFF. DNA for the CDR3: TGCGCCAGCAGCCAAGATCTCCTAGCGGGAGGTAAACATGAGCAGTTCTTC. The rearrangement uses TRBV4-3 and TRBJ2-1, with 11 positions matching TRBD2. Unmatched junction bases numbered 9, after V lost 0 bases and J lost 8 bases. From germline, CDR1 is LGHNA and CDR2 YSLEER. This CDR3 has 17 amino acids.

This chain links TRBV10-2 with TRBJ1-1; D perhaps matches TRBD1 (5 bases). This CDR3 is built from 14 residues. The V gene lost 6 bases and the J gene lost 5 bases, with 16 bases spanning the gap. The germline V gene encodes CDR1 WSHSY and CDR2 SAAADI. In DNA, the CDR3 is TGCGCCAGCAGCGGAGTCAGGGCACGGACTGAAGCTTTCTTT. It yields the protein CASSGVRARTEAFF.

This clonotype was seen more than once but under ten times. V is TRBV7-2 and J is TRBJ1-4, with 7 bases fitting TRBD1. Germline lookup yields CDR1 SGHTA and CDR2 FQGNSA. V shed 5 bases and J 5 bases; nucleotides not matched to a gene: 8. The CDR3 is made up of 15 amino acids. The CDR3 here is CASSKKGAANEKLFF. Here the CDR3 DNA reads TGTGCCAGCAGCAAGAAGGGGGCGGCGAATGAAAAACTGTTTTTT. Full variable domain (remainder filled in from reference TRBV7-2 and TRBJ1-4): GAGVSQSPSNKVTEKGKDVELRCDPISGHTALYWYRQSLGQGLEFLIYFQGNSAPDKSGLPSDRFSAERTGGSVSTLTIQRTQQEDSAVYLCASSKKGAANEKLFFGSGTQLSVL.

This clonotype has more than one count but fewer than ten. The V gene is TRBV5-5, the J gene TRBJ1-4, with D tentatively TRBD1 (5 bases). With 1 base removed from V and 8 bases from J, the gap between germline ends came to 12 bases. This CDR3 region has 14 residues. CDR1 and CDR2 from the germline V gene are SGHKS and YYEKEE (reference sequence). CDR3 DNA sequence: TGTGCCAGCAGCTTGTTTGCAGGGCGCGAAAAACTGTTTTTT. Protein sequence: CASSLFAGREKLFF.

This chain joins TRBV5-5 and TRBJ2-1; D tentatively fits TRBD1 or TRBD2 (5 bases each). V shed 0 bases and J shed 0 bases, with 13 bases lying between them. The CDR3 covers 17 residues. Germline lookup yields CDR1 SGHKS and CDR2 YYEKEE (reference sequence). The CDR3 is CASSLVGPSSSYNEQFF. In DNA form, the CDR3 reads TGTGCCAGCAGCTTGGTGGGACCTTCGAGCTCCTACAATGAGCAGTTCTTC.

In its sample, this clonotype was seen many times. The chain carries TRBV28 and TRBJ2-1, with D possibly called TRBD1 or TRBD2 (6 bases each). This CDR3 has 15 amino acids. V lost 4 bases to trimming and J lost 3 bases, with 13 bases between them. Germline V CDR1 and CDR2: MDHEN, SYDVKM. The CDR3 sequence is CASSSSGEVYNEQFF. The CDR3 DNA is TGTGCCAGCAGTTCCTCAGGGGAGGTCTACAATGAGCAGTTCTTC.

The chain uses TRBV28 and TRBJ2-5; possibly TRBD2 for D (5 bases). The CDR3 contains 15 residues. Germline V gene lookup returns CDR1 MDHEN and CDR2 SYDVKM. With 4 bases removed from V and 5 bases from J, the gap between germline ends came to 17 bases. This CDR3 is CASSSGPRVGETQYF. The CDR3 DNA reads as TGTGCCAGCAGTTCAGGACCGAGGGTTGGGGAGACCCAGTACTTC.

The chain uses TRBV4-3 and TRBJ2-3; tentatively, D is TRBD2 (7 bases). With 5 bases removed from V and 1 base from J, the gap between germline ends came to 13 bases. CDR3 length equals 15 residues. CDR1 is LGHNA and CDR2 is YSLEER in the germline V gene. The CDR3 DNA is TGCGCCAGCAGCAAGGGGGGGTCGGGCACAGATACGCAGTATTTT. This encodes CASSKGGSGTDTQYF.

This clonotype was counted many times. The rearrangement links TRBV28 to TRBJ2-6; no clear D. The CDR3 runs to 14 residues. Germline V gene sequence: CDR1 MDHEN, CDR2 SYDVKM. With 5 bases removed from V and 3 bases from J, the gap between germline ends came to 8 bases. This CDR3 reads CASSVPGGANVLTF. The CDR3 DNA reads TGTGCCAGCAGTGTCCCGGGTGGGGCCAACGTCCTGACTTTC.